The entry below describes one T cell receptor (beta chain). Its antigen is not known. The data were taken from a study of neurological immune-mediated disorders. Study observations and caveats: Private repertoires in all groups were suggested, as expanded clones shared no CDR3 amino acid sequences across subjects.

TCRdb re-analysed the 5' RACE reads in MiXCR, keeping a single row per CDR3 protein. In the table there are roughly 71,000 distinct CDR3 sequences, 3.9% of which are singletons. The trim removed 4 bases at V and 5 bases at J, leaving 12 bases unmatched. Per germline, CDR1 SGHAT and CDR2 FQNNGV. The CDR3 has 16 amino acids. The source is a man aged 25-40 years with multiple sclerosis. The sequencing input was PBMCs. The rearrangement uses TRBV11-2 and TRBJ2-5; 8 positions match TRBD1. The DNA of the CDR3 is TGTGCCAGCAGCTACGGGAGACAGGGGACCAAGGAGACCCAGTACTTC. It codes for CASSYGRQGTKETQYF.